Listed below are T cell receptor beta chains from one sample, sequenced in a study of T cell responses to AZD1222 COVID-19 vaccine. Generated by immunoSEQ multiplex PCR, the TCRdb table keeps only in-frame clones and is missing some. The table shows around 66,000 clones, with 60% to 85% occurring only once. The material sequenced was peripheral blood, taken on day 0 of MenACWY control vaccination. These TCRs come from an adult in good health. The CDR3 runs from the conserved cysteine through the conserved F or W. The D gene is left open where the match is weak. Only part of the rows carry a size: once, few, many, or a class if the clone is expanded.

DNA	CDR3	D	size	V	J
TGTGCCAGTGGCCTCACAGGAGCGGCGTACAATGAGCAGTTCTTC	CASGLTGAAYNEQFF	NA	NA	TRBV19	TRBJ2-1
TGTGCCTGGAGTGTAGGCCGTAATGAGCAGTTCTTC	CAWSVGRNEQFF	NA	once	TRBV30	TRBJ2-1
TGTGCCAGCAGTTTCTGGGGGGAAAAACTGTTTTTT	CASSFWGEKLFF	NA	few	TRBV28	TRBJ1-4
TGTGCCAGTAGTATAAACCCCGGGACAGCGGGTTGGGATGAGCAGTTCTTC	CASSINPGTAGWDEQFF	NA	NA	TRBV19	TRBJ2-1
TGTGCCAGCAGTGAAGGGGCAGATACGCAGTATTTT	CASSEGADTQYF	NA	NA	TRBV2	TRBJ2-3
TGTGCCAGCAGTGATGGCGGGACCTGGGGCAATCAGCCCCAGCATTTT	CASSDGGTWGNQPQHF	NA	NA	TRBV2	TRBJ1-5
TGTGCCAGCAGCGTGGACGACAATAATTCACCCCTCCACTTT	CASSVDDNNSPLHF	NA	NA	TRBV9	TRBJ1-6
TGTGCCAGCAGTCGTAAGCCCCAGGGCACTGAAGCTTTCTTT	CASSRKPQGTEAFF	NA	NA	TRBV27	TRBJ1-1
TGTGCCAGCAGTCAGGGGGCGATAAAAGCTTTCTTT	CASSQGAIKAFF	TRBD1	few	TRBV28	TRBJ1-1
TGTGCCAGCTCACCCCCAGACAGCTATGGCTACACCTTC	CASSPPDSYGYTF	NA	NA	TRBV18	TRBJ1-2
TGTGCCAGCAGCTCATCGGGACAGAATTTTCTTTACAATGAGCAGTTCTTC	CASSSSGQNFLYNEQFF	TRBD1	NA	TRBV5-4	TRBJ2-1
TGTGCCAGCAGCTTAGCGTTGGACCATCGGGGCTATGGCTACACCTTC	CASSLALDHRGYGYTF	NA	NA	TRBV7-2	TRBJ1-2
TGTGCCAGTAGTAGTGCCGTGGGGAGCTCCTACGAGCAGTACTTC	CASSSAVGSSYEQYF	NA	NA	TRBV19	TRBJ2-7
TGTGCCAGCAGTCGACAGGGGGATCAGCCCCAGCATTTT	CASSRQGDQPQHF	TRBD1	NA	TRBV6-5	TRBJ1-5
TGTGCCAGCTCACCGACGCTGGACATCTCTGGAAACACCATATATTTT	CASSPTLDISGNTIYF	NA	NA	TRBV18	TRBJ1-3
TGCGCCAGCAGCCTAAGGACAGGGGCGAGGGCAGATACGCAGTATTTT	CASSLRTGARADTQYF	TRBD1	NA	TRBV4-3	TRBJ2-3
TGTGCCAGCAGCTTACCTGGACCCTCTGGAAACACCATATATTTT	CASSLPGPSGNTIYF	NA	NA	TRBV5-4	TRBJ1-3
TGCGCCAGCAGTGAGAGGCGTTGGGCGGCTAACTATGGCTACACCTTC	CASSERRWAANYGYTF	NA	few	TRBV10-2	TRBJ1-2
TGTGCCAGCAGTTTAACTGCTCAGAACACTGAAGCTTTCTTT	CASSLTAQNTEAFF	NA	NA	TRBV27	TRBJ1-1
TGTGCCAGCAGGCCTTTGAGCGGGAGGGGCTACGAGCAGTACTTC	CASRPLSGRGYEQYF	TRBD2	few	TRBV11-2	TRBJ2-7
TGTGCCAGCAGCTTAGTCACCGGGGAGCTGTTTTTT	CASSLVTGELFF	NA	NA	TRBV11-2	TRBJ2-2
TGTGCCACCCTTCCCGGTAGCGGGAGCACAGATACGCAGTATTTT	CATLPGSGSTDTQYF	TRBD2	NA	TRBV7-9	TRBJ2-3
TGTGCCAGCAGTTACCCCAGCGGGGGGATCACAGATACGCAGTATTTT	CASSYPSGGITDTQYF	TRBD2	few	TRBV6-2/TRBV6-3	TRBJ2-3
TGTGCCAGCAGCCGAGGGAGCGGGGGCACAGATACGCAGTATTTT	CASSRGSGGTDTQYF	TRBD2	once	TRBV5-5	TRBJ2-3
TGTGCCAGCAGCTTGGGGCAGGGTGAATCACCCCTCCACTTT	CASSLGQGESPLHF	NA	NA	TRBV5-4	TRBJ1-6
TGTGCCAGCAGTCCCAGCGGGGTTCGTTGGTTTACCGGGGAGCTGTTTTTT	CASSPSGVRWFTGELFF	TRBD2	NA	TRBV6-6	TRBJ2-2
TGTGCCAGCAGTGAAATTGCGAACACCGGGGAGCTGTTTTTT	CASSEIANTGELFF	NA	NA	TRBV11-2	TRBJ2-2
TGTGCCAGCAGGGAGGGAGGGCGACCCGAGCAGTACTTC	CASREGGRPEQYF	TRBD2	NA	TRBV2	TRBJ2-7
TGCAGCGTTGGGGGCGCAGATACGCAGTATTTT	CSVGGADTQYF	NA	once	TRBV29-1	TRBJ2-3
TGTGCCAGCAGCTGGACGGCCAGAAATTCACCCCTCCACTTT	CASSWTARNSPLHF	NA	NA	TRBV5-8	TRBJ1-6
TGCGCCAGCAGCCAAGAAATGGCTTCACCGGCAGGTTCACCCCTCCACTTT	CASSQEMASPAGSPLHF	NA	NA	TRBV4-3	TRBJ1-6